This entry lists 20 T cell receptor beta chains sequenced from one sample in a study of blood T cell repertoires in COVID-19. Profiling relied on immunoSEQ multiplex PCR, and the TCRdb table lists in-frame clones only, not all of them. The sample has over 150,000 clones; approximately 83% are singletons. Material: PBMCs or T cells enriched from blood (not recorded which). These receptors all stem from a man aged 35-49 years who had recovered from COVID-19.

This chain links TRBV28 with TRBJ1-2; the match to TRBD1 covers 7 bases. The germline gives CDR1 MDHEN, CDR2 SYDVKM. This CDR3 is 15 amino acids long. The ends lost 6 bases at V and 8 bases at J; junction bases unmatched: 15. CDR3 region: CASRSPGEGGGGYTF. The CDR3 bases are TGTGCCAGCAGGAGTCCCGGGGAAGGGGGCGGAGGCTACACCTTC.

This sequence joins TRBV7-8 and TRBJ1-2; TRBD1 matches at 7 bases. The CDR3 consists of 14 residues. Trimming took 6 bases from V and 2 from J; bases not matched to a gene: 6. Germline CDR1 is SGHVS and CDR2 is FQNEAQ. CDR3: CASSVNRGNYGYTF. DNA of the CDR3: TGTGCCAGCAGTGTTAACAGGGGAAACTATGGCTACACCTTC. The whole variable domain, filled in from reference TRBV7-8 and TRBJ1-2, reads GAGVSQSPRYKVAKRGQDVALRCDPISGHVSLFWYQQALGQGPEFLTYFQNEAQLDKSGLPSDRFFAERPEGSVSTLKIQRTQQEDSAVYLCASSVNRGNYGYTFGSGTRLTVV.

CDR3 bases: TGTGCCAGCAGTCCGAGGACGGGGAGGAGCACAGATACGCAGTATTTT. Protein: CASSPRTGRSTDTQYF. The rearrangement links TRBV7-9 to TRBJ2-3; TRBD2 might be the D (6 bases). The CDR3 is made up of 16 amino acids. Trimming stripped 6 bases from V and 0 bases from J, with 16 bases between. The germline V gene encodes CDR1 SEHNR and CDR2 FQNEAQ (reference sequence).

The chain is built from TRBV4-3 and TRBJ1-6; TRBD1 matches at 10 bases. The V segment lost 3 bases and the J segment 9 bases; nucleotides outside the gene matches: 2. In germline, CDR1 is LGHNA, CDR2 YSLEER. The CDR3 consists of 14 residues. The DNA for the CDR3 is TGCGCCAGCAGCCAGGACAGGGGGATTTCACCCCTCCACTTT. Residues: CASSQDRGISPLHF.

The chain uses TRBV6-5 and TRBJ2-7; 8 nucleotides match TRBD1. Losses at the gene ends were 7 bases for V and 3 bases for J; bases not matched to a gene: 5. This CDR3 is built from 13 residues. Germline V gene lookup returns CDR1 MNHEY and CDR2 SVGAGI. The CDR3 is CASKTGVDYEQYF. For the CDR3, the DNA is TGTGCCAGCAAGACAGGGGTTGACTACGAGCAGTACTTC.

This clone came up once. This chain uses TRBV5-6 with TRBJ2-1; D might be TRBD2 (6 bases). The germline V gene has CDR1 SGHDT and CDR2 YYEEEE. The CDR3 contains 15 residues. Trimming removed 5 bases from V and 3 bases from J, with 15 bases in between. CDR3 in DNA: TGTGCCAGCAGTTCGACTAAGGGAGGCTACAATGAGCAGTTCTTC. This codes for CASSSTKGGYNEQFF.

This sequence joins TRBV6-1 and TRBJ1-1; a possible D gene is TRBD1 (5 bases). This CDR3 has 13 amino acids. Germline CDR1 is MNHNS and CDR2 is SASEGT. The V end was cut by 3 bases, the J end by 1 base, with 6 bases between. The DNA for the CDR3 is TGTGCCAGCAGTGAGACAGCGAACACTGAAGCTTTCTTT. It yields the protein CASSETANTEAFF.

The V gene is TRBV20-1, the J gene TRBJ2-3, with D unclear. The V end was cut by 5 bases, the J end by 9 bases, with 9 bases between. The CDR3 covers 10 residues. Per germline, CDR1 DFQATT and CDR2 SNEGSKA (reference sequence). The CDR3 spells CSAEEETQYF. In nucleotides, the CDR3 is TGCAGTGCTGAAGAGGAGACGCAGTATTTT.

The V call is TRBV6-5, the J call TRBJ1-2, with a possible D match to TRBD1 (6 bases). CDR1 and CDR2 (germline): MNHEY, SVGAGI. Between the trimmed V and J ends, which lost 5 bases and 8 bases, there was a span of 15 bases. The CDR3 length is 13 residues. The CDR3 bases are TGTGCCAGCAGTAAACAGGGTGGAGACGGCTACACCTTC. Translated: CASSKQGGDGYTF.

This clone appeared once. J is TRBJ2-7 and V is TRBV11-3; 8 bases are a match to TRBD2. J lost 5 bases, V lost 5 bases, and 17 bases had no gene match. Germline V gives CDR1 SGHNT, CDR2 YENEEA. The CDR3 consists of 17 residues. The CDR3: CASSAESGVSGAHEQYF. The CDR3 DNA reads TGTGCCAGCAGCGCCGAGTCCGGTGTTAGCGGGGCTCACGAGCAGTACTTC.

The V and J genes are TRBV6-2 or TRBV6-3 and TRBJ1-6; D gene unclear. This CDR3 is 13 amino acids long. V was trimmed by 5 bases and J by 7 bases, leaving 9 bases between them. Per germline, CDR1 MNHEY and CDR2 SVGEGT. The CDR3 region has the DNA TGTGCCAGCAGTCGGGAAGAAAATTCACCCCTCCACTTT. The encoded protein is CASSREENSPLHF.

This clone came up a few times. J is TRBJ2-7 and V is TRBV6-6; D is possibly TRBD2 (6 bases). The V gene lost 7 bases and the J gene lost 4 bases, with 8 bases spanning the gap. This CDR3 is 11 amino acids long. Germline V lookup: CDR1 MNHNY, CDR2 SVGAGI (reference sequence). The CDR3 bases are TGTGCCAGCAACCGGGAGTACGAGCAGTACTTC. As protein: CASNREYEQYF.

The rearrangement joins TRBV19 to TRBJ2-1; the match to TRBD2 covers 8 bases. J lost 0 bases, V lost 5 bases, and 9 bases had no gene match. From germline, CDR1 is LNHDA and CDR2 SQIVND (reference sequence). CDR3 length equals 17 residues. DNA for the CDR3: TGTGCCAGTAGTCCCCCCCCTAGCGGGTACTCCTACAATGAGCAGTTCTTC. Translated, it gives CASSPPPSGYSYNEQFF.

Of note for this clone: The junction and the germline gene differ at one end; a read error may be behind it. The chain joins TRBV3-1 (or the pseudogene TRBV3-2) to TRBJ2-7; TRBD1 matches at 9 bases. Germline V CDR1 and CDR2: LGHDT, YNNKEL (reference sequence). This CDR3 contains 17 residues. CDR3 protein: CASSREAQQGAFRGTTF. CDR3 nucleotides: TGTGCCAGCAGCCGAGAGGCCCAACAGGGGGCATTTCGGGGAACTACCTTC.

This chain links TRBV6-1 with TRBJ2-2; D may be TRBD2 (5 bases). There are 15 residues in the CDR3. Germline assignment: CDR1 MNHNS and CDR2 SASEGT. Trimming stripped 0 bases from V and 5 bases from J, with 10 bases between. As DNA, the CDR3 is TGTGCCAGCAGTGAAGCGGTCACGGGAACCGGGGAGCTGTTTTTT. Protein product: CASSEAVTGTGELFF.

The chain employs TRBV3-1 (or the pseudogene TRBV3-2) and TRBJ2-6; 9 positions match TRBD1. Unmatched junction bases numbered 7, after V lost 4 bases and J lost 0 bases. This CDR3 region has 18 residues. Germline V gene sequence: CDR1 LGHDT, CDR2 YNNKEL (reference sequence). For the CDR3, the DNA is TGTGCCAGCAGCCCCCGGACAGGGGCCCTCTCTGGGGCCAACGTCCTGACTTTC. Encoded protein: CASSPRTGALSGANVLTF.

CDR3 sequence (DNA): TGTGCCAGCTCACCGACGACGGCGGGTACGGGGAATGAGCAGTTCTTC. As protein: CASSPTTAGTGNEQFF. J is TRBJ2-1 and V is TRBV18, with TRBD2 as a possible D gene (5 bases). The V end was cut by 3 bases, the J end by 7 bases, with 19 bases between. Germline loops: CDR1 KGHSH, CDR2 LQKENI. The CDR3 sequence is 16 residues long.

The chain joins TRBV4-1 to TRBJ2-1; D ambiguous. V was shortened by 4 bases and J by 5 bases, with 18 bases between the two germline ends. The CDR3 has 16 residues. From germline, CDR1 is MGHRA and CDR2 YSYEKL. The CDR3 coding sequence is TGCGCCAGCAGCCCCTACCTTGGATCGACAAACAATGAGCAGTTCTTC. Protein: CASSPYLGSTNNEQFF.

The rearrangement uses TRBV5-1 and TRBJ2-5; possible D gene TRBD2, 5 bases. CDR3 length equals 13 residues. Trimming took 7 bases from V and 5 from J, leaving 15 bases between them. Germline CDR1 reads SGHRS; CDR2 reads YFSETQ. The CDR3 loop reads CASCKGSRETQYF. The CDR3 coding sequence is TGCGCCAGCTGTAAAGGGAGCAGGGAGACCCAGTACTTC.

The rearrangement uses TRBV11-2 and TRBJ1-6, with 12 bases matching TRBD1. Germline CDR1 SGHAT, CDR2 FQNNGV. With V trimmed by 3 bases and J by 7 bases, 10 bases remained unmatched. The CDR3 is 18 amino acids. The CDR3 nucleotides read TGTGCCAGCAGCTTGCCTCCGGGACAGGGGGCGCGCAATTCACCCCTCCACTTT. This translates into CASSLPPGQGARNSPLHF.